The 11 T cell receptor beta chains in this list originate from one sample, sequenced in a study of Ad26.COV2.S vaccination and SARS-CoV-2 variants (TCRdb year 2021). The library came from the immunoSEQ multiplex PCR assay. TCRdb retrieved this table from immuneACCESS and kept in-frame rearrangements only. Not all clones are present; in checked studies, unresolved V genes account for under half, and no reason is known for the remainder. Across this sample there are 250,000 or so clones, with around 88% seen only once. Just under 3% of the sample is in the top ten clones. The label giving this sample's treatment or condition can be read as: roughly 18 received Ad26.COV2.S at low or high dose, single or two shots; about 5 received placebo; per-sample allocation not given. For vaccine and placebo recipients, the sequenced repertoires came from samples collected on day 63 after the first injection. Sequencing used peripheral blood, obtained in a trial of Ad26.COV2.S vaccine versus placebo. The receptors here all came from a person between 18 and 65 years old who received the Ad26.COV2.S COVID-19 vaccine or a placebo.

The chain is built from TRBV7-2 and TRBJ2-2; no firm D call. Per the germline V gene, CDR1 is SGHTA and CDR2 is FQGNSA. Deletions cut 0 bases from V and 2 bases from J, with 7 bases between. The CDR3 covers 15 residues. The CDR3 sequence is CASSLADPNTGELFF. CDR3 DNA sequence: TGTGCCAGCAGCTTAGCGGACCCAAACACCGGGGAGCTGTTTTTT.

The rearrangement uses TRBV5-1 and TRBJ2-1, with 9 bases matching TRBD1. The length of the CDR3 is 15 residues. Per the germline V gene, CDR1 is SGHRS and CDR2 is YFSETQ. After removal of 1 base from V and 8 bases from J, the junction contained 7 bases not matched to a gene. CDR3 nucleotide sequence: TGCGCCAGCAGCTTGCAGACAGGGGGACGGGATGAGCAGTTCTTC. Residues: CASSLQTGGRDEQFF.

The V gene is TRBV6-6, the J gene TRBJ2-1; TRBD1 matches 7 bases. The V gene end was trimmed by 6 bases and the J gene end by 4 bases; junction bases not matched to a gene: 9. The CDR3 has 15 amino acids. The germline gives CDR1 MNHNY, CDR2 SVGAGI (reference sequence). The CDR3 sequence: CASRNRGPLYNEQFF. CDR3 DNA: TGTGCCAGCAGAAACAGGGGCCCCCTATACAATGAGCAGTTCTTC.

V and J are TRBV24-1 and TRBJ1-1; TRBD1 is a possible D gene (6 bases). Germline V gene lookup returns CDR1 KGHDR and CDR2 SFDVKD. CDR3 length: 13 amino acids. Trimming stripped 7 bases from V and 10 bases from J, with 18 bases between. The DNA for the CDR3 is TGTGCCACCAGGGACAGCGAGCGTAGTAGAGCTTTCTTT. Translation: CATRDSERSRAFF.

The chain employs TRBV7-8 and TRBJ2-3; D unclear. Germline V gene sequence: CDR1 SGHVS, CDR2 FQNEAQ. The CDR3 is 12 residues long. Between the trimmed V and J ends, which lost 5 bases and 0 bases, there was a span of 3 bases. The CDR3 is CASSVSTDTQYF. CDR3 DNA: TGTGCCAGCAGCGTAAGCACAGATACGCAGTATTTT.

The CDR3 protein is CASSQRLAGADTQYF. In DNA form, the CDR3 reads TGTGCCAGCAGCCAACGACTAGCGGGAGCAGATACGCAGTATTTT. The chain carries TRBV3-1 (or the pseudogene TRBV3-2) and TRBJ2-3; 12 bases are shared with TRBD2. The CDR3 is 15 residues long. CDR1 and CDR2 from the germline V gene are LGHDT and YNNKEL (reference sequence). V was pared by 2 bases and J by 4 bases, with 1 base of the junction left unmatched.

V is TRBV7-9 and J is TRBJ1-3, with D uncertain. Germline V CDR1 and CDR2: SEHNR, FQNEAQ (reference sequence). This CDR3 comprises 18 residues. Between the trimmed V and J ends, which lost 0 bases and 4 bases, there was a span of 19 bases. The CDR3 region is CASSLARGALLGGNTIYF. In DNA, the CDR3 is TGTGCCAGCAGCTTAGCGCGGGGAGCCCTCTTAGGAGGAAACACCATATATTTT.

The V gene is TRBV19, the J gene TRBJ2-1; TRBD2 agrees at 9 bases. The ends lost 5 bases at V and 5 bases at J; junction bases unmatched: 10. CDR3 size: 16 residues. CDR1 and CDR2 (germline): LNHDA, SQIVND (reference sequence). The CDR3 DNA reads TGTGCCAGTAGTTTGAGGTGGACTAGCGTTAACAATGAGCAGTTCTTC. It specifies CASSLRWTSVNNEQFF.

The CDR3 DNA reads as TGTGCCAGCAGCTTAGGTGGGGGGTATTCACCCCTCCACTTT. This sequence encodes CASSLGGGYSPLHF. The rearrangement links TRBV7-2 to TRBJ1-6; D is possibly TRBD1 (5 bases). V lost 1 base and J lost 8, with 9 bases in between. The CDR3 runs to 14 residues. Germline CDR1 reads SGHTA; CDR2 reads FQGNSA. The full variable domain, rest sourced from reference TRBV7-2 and TRBJ1-6, is GAGVSQSPSNKVTEKGKDVELRCDPISGHTALYWYRQSLGQGLEFLIYFQGNSAPDKSGLPSDRFSAERTGGSVSTLTIQRTQQEDSAVYLCASSLGGGYSPLHFGNGTRLTVT.

The CDR3 DNA follows: TGTGCCAGCAGCCGCGGGACAGTTCGGGACAGAGCCGGGGAGCTGTTTTTT. Translated: CASSRGTVRDRAGELFF. The chain is built from TRBV3-1 (or the pseudogene TRBV3-2) and TRBJ2-2, with D perhaps matching TRBD1 (7 bases). The CDR3 totals 17 residues. Germline lookup yields CDR1 LGHDT and CDR2 YNNKEL (reference sequence). Trimming pared 4 bases from V and 6 bases from J, leaving 21 bases between.

The chain recombines TRBV4-2 with TRBJ2-7; 8 bases line up with TRBD2. The germline V gene has CDR1 LGHNA and CDR2 YNFKEQ. The CDR3 is 15 residues long. J was trimmed by 4 bases and V by 1 base; bases with no gene match: 6. For the CDR3, the DNA is TGTGCCAGCAGCCAAGGGCGGGGGGCCAGTTACGAGCAGTACTTC. It translates to CASSQGRGASYEQYF.